Listed below are T cell receptor beta chains from one sample, sequenced in a study of blood T cells in healthy people across ages. TCRdb reanalysed the 5' RACE reads using MiXCR and keeps one entry per CDR3 protein. The sample holds about 1.7 million distinct CDR3 sequences, approximately 30% seen once. What was sequenced was blood. These receptors were taken from a woman aged 25 to 39 in good health. Each CDR3 is given with its conserved first and last residue. Fields, in order: J gene, D gene, clone size, V gene, CDR3 protein, CDR3 DNA. A D gene is named only where the DNA matches it firmly. Rows may omit the clone size; those that give it use once, few, many or a size class.

>TRBJ2-1|TRBD2|few|TRBV7-3
CASSPTSSGAHNEQFF
TGTGCCAGCAGCCCAACGTCCAGCGGGGCCCACAATGAGCAGTTCTTC
>TRBJ2-1|TRBD2|.|TRBV19
CASSKTSGQNNEQFF
TGTGCCAGTAGTAAAACTAGCGGCCAAAACAATGAGCAGTTCTTC
>TRBJ2-1|.|.|TRBV27
CASSPLASGRTEQFF
TGTGCCAGCAGTCCTCTAGCTAGTGGGCGGACGGAGCAGTTCTTC
>TRBJ1-2|.|.|TRBV3-1
CASSPPGRGYTF
TGTGCCAGCAGCCCACCCGGGCGTGGCTACACCTTC
>TRBJ2-3|TRBD2|.|TRBV5-1
CASSLSLAASTDTQYF
TGCGCCAGCAGCTTGAGCCTAGCGGCTAGCACAGATACGCAGTATTTT
>TRBJ2-3|TRBD2|.|TRBV28
CASSGGGAVMDTQYF
TGTGCCAGCAGCGGCGGGGGGGCCGTTATGGATACGCAGTATTTT
>TRBJ2-3|TRBD1|few|TRBV9
CASSAGQGKSDTQYF
TGTGCCAGCAGCGCCGGACAGGGGAAATCCGATACGCAGTATTTT
>TRBJ2-6|.|.|TRBV9
CASSVVGSSGANVRTF
TGTGCCAGCAGCGTAGTGGGAAGCTCTGGGGCCAACGTCCGGACTTTC
>TRBJ2-7|.|many|TRBV27
CASSLRGINEQYF
TGTGCCAGCAGTTTACGAGGGATTAACGAGCAGTACTTC
>TRBJ2-3|.|many|TRBV12-3/TRBV12-4
CAYADSYTDTQYF
TGTGCCTACGCAGACAGCTACACAGATACGCAGTATTTT
>TRBJ2-7|.|.|TRBV6-5
CASSSAHYEQYF
TGTGCCAGCAGTTCGGCTCACTACGAGCAGTACTTC
>TRBJ2-1|.|.|TRBV19
CASIPGGGHKDNEQFF
TGTGCCAGTATCCCTGGTGGGGGGCACAAAGACAATGAGCAGTTCTTC
>TRBJ2-7|.|few|TRBV18
CASSPREGKSYEQYF
TGTGCCAGCTCACCCCGGGAAGGAAAAAGTTACGAGCAGTACTTC
>TRBJ1-6|.|few|TRBV2
CASKAGNSPLHF
TGTGCCAGCAAAGCGGGGAATTCACCCCTCCACTTT
>TRBJ2-1|.|many|TRBV10-3
CAIGVEQFF
TGTGCCATCGGGGTTGAGCAGTTCTTC
>TRBJ2-7|TRBD1|many|TRBV28
CASGKQGTLQQYF
TGTGCCAGCGGAAAACAGGGGACCTTACAGCAGTACTTC
>TRBJ2-7|.|.|TRBV20-1
CSARDYRERTYEQYF
TGCAGTGCTAGAGATTACAGGGAGCGGACCTACGAGCAGTACTTC
>TRBJ1-2|.|many|TRBV18
CASSQGVNYGYTF
TGTGCCAGCTCACAGGGGGTTAACTATGGCTACACCTTC
>TRBJ2-7|.|many|TRBV7-2
CASSSWARGGIEQYF
TGTGCCAGCAGCTCCTGGGCCAGGGGAGGGATCGAGCAGTACTTC
>TRBJ2-7|TRBD1|few|TRBV10-3
CAISLNRDSYPYEQYF
TGTGCCATCAGCTTAAATCGGGACAGCTATCCCTACGAGCAGTACTTC
>TRBJ2-5|TRBD2|.|TRBV20-1
CSARSSGGSETQYF
TGCAGTGCTAGATCTAGCGGGGGTTCTGAGACCCAGTACTTC
>TRBJ2-7|TRBD1|.|TRBV28
CASRLGGAPYEQYF
TGTGCCAGCAGGTTAGGGGGCGCCCCCTACGAGCAGTACTTC
>TRBJ2-5|TRBD1|few|TRBV2
CASSGAGQGEETQYF
TGTGCCAGCAGTGGGGCCGGACAGGGTGAGGAGACCCAGTACTTC
>TRBJ2-2|.|.|TRBV20-1
CSARDGAVNTGELFF
TGCAGTGCTAGAGATGGGGCCGTAAACACCGGGGAGCTGTTTTTT
>TRBJ2-5|TRBD2|few|TRBV5-4
CASSYTLAEETQYF
TGTGCCAGCAGCTATACACTAGCGGAAGAGACCCAGTACTTC
>TRBJ2-1|.|.|TRBV3-1
CASSQDTGFRGNEQFF
TGTGCCAGCAGCCAAGATACGGGGTTCCGGGGGAATGAGCAGTTCTTC
>TRBJ2-7|.|.|TRBV5-1
CASSLEGWGGEQYF
TGCGCCAGCAGCTTGGAGGGCTGGGGCGGCGAGCAGTACTTC
>TRBJ2-1|.|many|TRBV5-1
CASSLVASTGFEQFF
TGCGCCAGCAGCTTGGTGGCTAGCACCGGGTTTGAGCAGTTCTTC
>TRBJ1-1|.|few|TRBV7-9
CASSEGPVETEAFF
TGTGCCAGCAGCGAAGGACCGGTTGAGACTGAAGCTTTCTTT